Listed here are 9 T cell receptor beta chains from one sample, sequenced in a study of cytomegalovirus exposure and HLA in healthy donors (dated by TCRdb to 2017 to 2019). Library construction relied on the immunoSEQ multiplex PCR assay. A mixture of 60 forward primers for TCR Vbeta segments and 13 reverse primers for TCR Jbeta segments was used in the multiplex PCR. Here the immuneACCESS table is served through TCRdb, limited to in-frame sequences with V and J called. Missing clones are a known gap in these copies; in checked studies unresolved V genes cover under half, and the rest lacks a known reason. The sample table lists some 160,000 clones, over 60% of them with a count of one. In total, the top ten clones hold approximately 2% of the sample. Sequenced: PBMCs. These receptors all come from a man aged 40-49 years in good health and CMV-seronegative.

This chain connects TRBV10-3 to TRBJ2-3, with TRBD2 identical over 11 bases. Germline V gene data show CDR1 as ENHRY and CDR2 as SYGVKD. The CDR3 is 15 residues long. The V gene end was trimmed by 6 bases and the J gene end by 4 bases; junction bases not matched to a gene: 6. CDR3 nucleotide sequence: TGTGCCATCAGCGCCGGACTAGCGGGTCCAGATACGCAGTATTTT. Translated: CAISAGLAGPDTQYF.

V is TRBV7-8 and J is TRBJ2-7; TRBD1 aligns across 9 bases. This CDR3 contains 20 residues. Germline V CDR1 and CDR2: SGHVS, FQNEAQ. V dropped 5 bases and J dropped 6; count of bases not matched to a gene: 26. The chain's CDR3 is CASSRTWGTGNFRGVSEQYF. Written as DNA, the CDR3 is TGTGCCAGCAGCCGAACCTGGGGGACAGGGAATTTCAGAGGGGTCTCCGAGCAGTACTTC.

This clone has only a few counts. The chain joins TRBV2 to TRBJ2-7, with D maybe TRBD1 (6 bases). Germline lookup yields CDR1 SNHLY and CDR2 FYNNEI. The CDR3 runs to 14 residues. Trimming left V 3 bases short and J 6 bases short, with 15 bases between. This CDR3 is CASSDRGPRPEQYF. CDR3 coding DNA: TGTGCCAGCAGTGACAGGGGACCCCGTCCCGAGCAGTACTTC.

V is TRBV4-1 and J is TRBJ1-1, with 7 bases matching TRBD1. This CDR3 contains 17 residues. Germline V gene data show CDR1 as MGHRA and CDR2 as YSYEKL. V shed 1 base and J 5 bases; nucleotides not matched to a gene: 13. CDR3 sequence reads: CASSQGLETQGRTEAFF. As DNA, the CDR3 is TGCGCCAGCAGCCAAGGATTGGAGACACAGGGGAGAACTGAAGCTTTCTTT.

J is TRBJ2-4 and V is TRBV6-6, with D maybe TRBD2 (6 bases). The CDR3 totals 16 residues. Trimming took off 5 bases at V and 0 bases at J, with 14 bases between the two ends. Germline assignment: CDR1 MNHNY and CDR2 SVGAGI (reference sequence). The CDR3: CASSPLAELAKNIQYF. The DNA of the CDR3 is TGTGCCAGCAGTCCACTAGCCGAATTAGCCAAAAACATTCAGTACTTC.

By sample share, this clone is large. The chain employs TRBV6-4 and TRBJ2-3; TRBD2 matches at 11 bases. V was pared by 3 bases and J by 5 bases, with 1 base of the junction left unmatched. The V gene's germline CDR1 is MRHNA and CDR2 SNTAGT. The CDR3 covers 14 residues. The CDR3 region is CASSELAGEDTQYF. The CDR3 DNA reads TGTGCCAGCAGTGAACTAGCGGGAGAAGATACGCAGTATTTT.

V and J are TRBV27 and TRBJ1-1; D is ambiguous. Trimming cost V 3 bases and J 8 bases, with 13 bases left between them. The CDR3 totals 13 residues. The germline CDR1 and CDR2 sequences are MNHEY and SMNVEV (reference sequence). CDR3 in DNA: TGTGCCAGCAGTTTTGGCCCCACCGTCGAAGCTTTCTTT. This codes for CASSFGPTVEAFF.

This chain connects TRBV19 to TRBJ1-2; TRBD1 agrees at 7 bases. The CDR3 consists of 16 residues. Per the germline V gene, CDR1 is LNHDA and CDR2 is SQIVND (reference sequence). V was pared by 5 bases and J by 2 bases, with 11 bases of the junction left unmatched. This CDR3 reads CASSSRGADRNYGYTF. DNA of the CDR3: TGTGCCAGTAGTTCACGTGGGGCGGACAGGAACTATGGCTACACCTTC.

The chain joins TRBV4-3 to TRBJ2-1; 9 bases are shared with TRBD2. Germline trimming cut 1 base from V and 3 bases from J; bases unmatched to any gene: 4. Germline V gene sequence: CDR1 LGHNA, CDR2 YSLEER. The CDR3 totals 16 residues. CDR3 in amino acids: CASSQGSSGVYNEQFF. CDR3 bases: TGCGCCAGCAGCCAAGGCTCTAGCGGGGTCTACAATGAGCAGTTCTTC.